The 12 T cell receptor beta chains presented below share a single source sample, sequenced in a study of T cell repertoires in cytomegalovirus infection. These receptors' targets are unknown. TCRdb fed the reads into MiXCR, producing one record per CDR3 protein. The data show 750,000 to 950,000 distinct CDR3 sequences, around 29% seen once. Sample: cultured CD8+ T cells from PBMCs, taken from culture after CMV antigen stimulation. The receptors were gathered from a human donor in good health (CMV status not recorded). Some clones in this sample may be carry-over from other donors' samples.

This clonotype occurred a few times. The chain links TRBV4-1 to TRBJ2-5; 7 bases align to TRBD2. Germline V lookup: CDR1 MGHRA, CDR2 YSYEKL. Unmatched junction bases numbered 6, after V lost 0 bases and J lost 2 bases. The CDR3 sequence is 16 residues long. The CDR3 loop reads CASSQEMGGTQETQYF. The CDR3 DNA reads TGCGCCAGCAGCCAAGAAATGGGGGGGACTCAAGAGACCCAGTACTTC.

The V call is TRBV29-1, the J call TRBJ1-1; no clear D. CDR1 and CDR2 from the germline V gene are SQVTM and ANQGSEA. Trimming removed 0 bases at V and 8 bases at J, with 13 bases between. The CDR3 contains 13 residues. This chain's CDR3 is CSVEDGMILEAFF. In DNA form, the CDR3 reads TGCAGCGTTGAAGATGGGATGATTCTCGAAGCTTTCTTT. The full variable domain, with the rest looked up from reference TRBV29-1 and TRBJ1-1, is SAVISQKPSRDICQRGTSLTIQCQVDSQVTMMFWYRQQPGQSLTLIATANQGSEATYESGFVIDKFPISRPNLTFSTLTVSNMSPEDSSIYLCSVEDGMILEAFFGQGTRLTVV.

The table lists this clonotype with a few counts. In DNA, the CDR3 is TGTGCCAGCAGCTTTATTCCCCTTTCCTACAATGAGCAGTTCTTC. It encodes CASSFIPLSYNEQFF. J is TRBJ2-1 and V is TRBV5-6, with D unclear. CDR3 size: 15 residues. Trimming removed 2 bases at V and 1 base at J, with 10 bases between. CDR1 SGHDT and CDR2 YYEEEE come from the germline V gene.

The V gene is TRBV6-5, the J gene TRBJ1-3; D uncertain. Germline CDR1 is MNHEY and CDR2 is SVGAGI. This CDR3 has 15 residues. V lost 5 bases, J lost 2 bases, and 13 bases lay in between. CDR3 region: CASSTYDSTGNTIYF. The CDR3 nucleotides read TGTGCCAGCAGTACTTATGACTCGACTGGAAACACCATATATTTT.

The chain links TRBV10-1 to TRBJ2-1, with D perhaps matching TRBD1 (5 bases). Germline-derived CDR1 and CDR2 are WNHNN and SYGVQD (reference sequence). This CDR3 is built from 18 residues. The V end was cut by 6 bases, the J end by 3 bases, with 24 bases between. The CDR3 here is CASSPTHLRQSNYNEQFF. The CDR3 nucleotides read TGCGCCAGCAGCCCTACCCACCTTCGACAGTCCAACTACAATGAGCAGTTCTTC.

This clonotype came up a few times. The V call is TRBV2, the J call TRBJ1-2, with 10 bases identical to TRBD1. This CDR3 is 15 amino acids long. Per germline, CDR1 SNHLY and CDR2 FYNNEI. V lost 5 bases and J lost 4; bases outside the gene matches: 7. CDR3 bases: TGTGCCAGCAGTCCATCGACAGGGGGCTCCTATGGCTACACCTTC. Translating gives CASSPSTGGSYGYTF.

Turning to this clonotype: It may be a read error: a sequence one base away is much more abundant. CDR3: CANSLPGGLRGANVLTF. The CDR3 DNA reads TGTGCCAACAGCTTACCCGGTGGCCTCAGAGGGGCCAACGTCCTGACTTTC. The chain uses TRBV7-6 and TRBJ2-6, with D unresolved. Germline V CDR1 and CDR2: SGHVS, FNYEAQ. The CDR3 length is 17 residues.

The rearrangement uses TRBV10-3 and TRBJ1-1, with D unclear. Germline V lookup: CDR1 ENHRY, CDR2 SYGVKD. This CDR3 contains 12 residues. The germline V and J ends were trimmed by 3 bases and 11 bases, with 13 bases remaining between them. CDR3 sequence: CAISDVRVGAFF. CDR3 bases: TGTGCCATCAGTGATGTGAGGGTCGGGGCTTTCTTT.

This clonotype has just a few counts. The rearrangement uses TRBV9 and TRBJ2-3; 11 nucleotides line up with TRBD1. This CDR3 contains 16 residues. Germline loops: CDR1 SGDLS, CDR2 YYNGEE. With V trimmed by 2 bases and J by 6 bases, 8 bases remained unmatched. CDR3 sequence: CASSVRSDRGRDTQYF. The CDR3 DNA reads as TGTGCCAGCAGCGTTCGATCGGACAGGGGGCGGGATACGCAGTATTTT.

This chain uses TRBV7-6 with TRBJ1-4; D call uncertain. Trimming left V 6 bases short and J 4 bases short, with 18 bases between. The CDR3 runs 16 residues. Looked up from germline, CDR1 is SGHVS and CDR2 is FNYEAQ. The CDR3 here is CASSYSSSPINEKLFF. CDR3 DNA: TGTGCCAGCAGTTATTCATCGTCCCCGATTAATGAAAAACTGTTTTTT. The whole variable domain, remainder taken from reference TRBV7-6 and TRBJ1-4, is GAGVSQSPRYKVTKRGQDVALRCDPISGHVSLYWYRQALGQGPEFLTYFNYEAQQDKSGLPNDRFSAERPEGSISTLTIQRTEQRDSAMYRCASSYSSSPINEKLFFGSGTQLSVL.

This chain links TRBV5-4 with TRBJ2-7; 7 bases are a match to TRBD2. V dropped 1 base and J dropped 4; count of bases not matched to a gene: 5. CDR3 length: 14 residues. Germline assignment: CDR1 SGHNT and CDR2 YYREEE (reference sequence). The CDR3 loop is CASSLSLAEYEQYF. The CDR3 region has the DNA TGTGCCAGCAGCTTGTCCCTAGCGGAGTACGAGCAGTACTTC.

The chain combines TRBV5-1 with TRBJ1-6, with 8 bases fitting TRBD1. The V gene end was trimmed by 1 base and the J gene end by 7 bases; junction bases not matched to a gene: 4. Germline V gene sequence: CDR1 SGHRS, CDR2 YFSETQ. The CDR3 has 15 amino acids. The CDR3 loop is CASSLSRGQNSPLHF. The CDR3 bases are TGCGCCAGCAGCTTGAGCAGGGGGCAGAATTCACCCCTCCACTTT.